These T cell receptor beta chains were read from a single sample in a study of cytomegalovirus exposure and HLA in healthy donors. Only in-frame clones appear in the TCRdb table, and some are missing; sequencing was by immunoSEQ multiplex PCR. Found here are around 88,000 clones, about 81% of them singletons; the top ten hold roughly 4.3%. Input material: PBMCs. Every receptor here comes from a woman in her 40s in good health and CMV-seropositive. Both conserved end residues are part of each CDR3. A D gene is named only where the DNA matches it firmly. Rows may omit the clone size; those that give it use once, few, many or a size class.

CDR3aa: CASSLAAAGQYGYTF; CDR3nt: TGTGCCAGCAGCTTGGCCGCCGCAGGGCAGTATGGCTACACCTTC; j_gene: TRBJ1-2; d_gene: .; v_gene: TRBV5-4; abundance: .
CDR3aa: CASSTPSYEQYF; CDR3nt: TGTGCCAGTAGCACCCCCTCCTACGAGCAGTACTTC; j_gene: TRBJ2-7; d_gene: .; v_gene: TRBV28; abundance: .
CDR3aa: CASSFLTEGRETQYF; CDR3nt: TGCGCCAGCAGCTTCTTAACGGAGGGTAGGGAGACCCAGTACTTC; j_gene: TRBJ2-5; d_gene: .; v_gene: TRBV5-1; abundance: .
CDR3aa: CASTSYLRHNEQFF; CDR3nt: TGTGCCAGCACTTCTTACTTGCGCCACAATGAGCAGTTCTTC; j_gene: TRBJ2-1; d_gene: .; v_gene: TRBV27; abundance: .
CDR3aa: CASTAAHGSPQHF; CDR3nt: TGTGCCAGCACCGCGGCCCATGGCTCGCCCCAGCATTTT; j_gene: TRBJ1-5; d_gene: .; v_gene: TRBV2; abundance: .
CDR3aa: CAWSTLAGLDEQYF; CDR3nt: TGTGCCTGGAGTACACTAGCGGGACTCGACGAGCAGTACTTC; j_gene: TRBJ2-7; d_gene: TRBD2; v_gene: TRBV30; abundance: few
CDR3aa: CASYRGGGTEAFF; CDR3nt: TGTGCCAGCTACAGGGGTGGCGGCACTGAAGCTTTCTTT; j_gene: TRBJ1-1; d_gene: TRBD1; v_gene: TRBV11-2; abundance: .
CDR3aa: CASWTSGRSADTQYF; CDR3nt: TGCGCTTCTTGGACTAGCGGGAGGTCCGCAGATACGCAGTATTTT; j_gene: TRBJ2-3; d_gene: TRBD2; v_gene: TRBV29-1; abundance: .
CDR3aa: CASSSLGRETQYF; CDR3nt: TGTGCCAGCAGCTCGCTGGGGCGTGAGACCCAGTACTTC; j_gene: TRBJ2-5; d_gene: .; v_gene: TRBV7-9; abundance: .
CDR3aa: CASSLWGSSYEQYF; CDR3nt: TGTGCCAGCAGTTTATGGGGGAGCTCCTACGAGCAGTACTTC; j_gene: TRBJ2-7; d_gene: .; v_gene: TRBV28; abundance: .
CDR3aa: CASSLILAGSQETQYF; CDR3nt: TGTGCCAGCAGCTTGATCCTAGCGGGGTCACAAGAGACCCAGTACTTC; j_gene: TRBJ2-5; d_gene: TRBD2; v_gene: TRBV5-6; abundance: .
CDR3aa: CASSPAQGTGGETQYF; CDR3nt: TGTGCCAGCAGCCCCGCCCAAGGGACAGGAGGAGAGACCCAGTACTTC; j_gene: TRBJ2-5; d_gene: TRBD1; v_gene: TRBV5-4; abundance: once
CDR3aa: CASSLGPDRNEKLFF; CDR3nt: TGCGCCAGCAGCTTGGGGCCGGACAGGAATGAAAAACTGTTTTTT; j_gene: TRBJ1-4; d_gene: TRBD1; v_gene: TRBV5-1; abundance: few
CDR3aa: CASNLGVEQYF; CDR3nt: TGTGCCAGCAATTTAGGAGTCGAGCAGTACTTC; j_gene: TRBJ2-7; d_gene: .; v_gene: TRBV2; abundance: few
CDR3aa: CASSPGQGASEQFF; CDR3nt: TGTGCCAGCAGTCCGGGACAGGGGGCAAGTGAGCAGTTCTTC; j_gene: TRBJ2-1; d_gene: TRBD1; v_gene: TRBV6-4; abundance: .
CDR3aa: CASSMVGGGNEKLFF; CDR3nt: TGTGCCAGTAGTATGGTGGGGGGAGGGAATGAAAAACTGTTTTTT; j_gene: TRBJ1-4; d_gene: .; v_gene: TRBV19; abundance: .
CDR3aa: CASSLATPSSYNEQFF; CDR3nt: TGTGCCAGCAGCCTGGCGACACCGAGCTCCTACAATGAGCAGTTCTTC; j_gene: TRBJ2-1; d_gene: .; v_gene: TRBV5-6; abundance: .
CDR3aa: CASSFLVGLAGAGDTQYF; CDR3nt: TGCGCCAGCAGCTTCTTAGTCGGACTAGCGGGAGCGGGAGATACGCAGTATTTT; j_gene: TRBJ2-3; d_gene: TRBD2; v_gene: TRBV5-1; abundance: .
CDR3aa: CASSRLAGESYNEQFF; CDR3nt: TGTGCCAGTAGCAGACTAGCGGGAGAGTCTTACAATGAGCAGTTCTTC; j_gene: TRBJ2-1; d_gene: TRBD2; v_gene: TRBV19; abundance: .